The 3 T cell receptor beta chains presented below share a single source sample, sequenced in a study of blood T cell repertoires in COVID-19. TCRdb's table, derived via immunoSEQ multiplex PCR, lists solely in-frame clones and lacks some. The sample consists of around 90,000 clones, around 80% of them appearing once. Sequenced sample: peripheral blood. The source is a human donor in a cohort sampled during active COVID-19.

This clone was picked up many times. This sequence joins TRBV6-5 and TRBJ2-1; 10 nucleotides line up with TRBD2. Trimming at V came to 8 bases and at J to 8 bases, leaving 3 bases not matched to a gene. The CDR3 loop spans 12 amino acids. Germline CDR1 reads MNHEY; CDR2 reads SVGAGI. CDR3 coding DNA: TGTGCCAGCGGACTAGCGGCCGATGAGCAGTTCTTC. Translated: CASGLAADEQFF.

Note on this clone: One end of the junction does not line up with germline, which may come from a read error. As DNA, the CDR3 is TGTGCCAGCAGCCTAGCGGGAGGGGGGGAGCAGTACTTC. Its protein product is CASSLAGGGEQYF. The chain recombines TRBV7-2 with TRBJ2-7; 12 bases match TRBD2. The CDR3 is 13 amino acids. CDR1 and CDR2 (germline): SGHTA, FQGNSA. Complete variable domain (other parts from reference TRBV7-2 and TRBJ2-7): GAGVSQSPSNKVTEKGKDVELRCDPISGHTALYWYRQSLGQGLEFLIYFQGNSAPDKSGLPSDRFSAERTGGSVSTLTIQRTQQEDSAVYLCASSLAGGGEQYFGPGTRLTVT.

V usage is TRBV5-1 and J usage is TRBJ2-7, with a tentative D call TRBD1 (7 bases). The germline V gene has CDR1 SGHRS and CDR2 YFSETQ. Trimming left V 3 bases short and J 9 bases short, with 31 bases between. The CDR3 is 18 amino acids. The CDR3 DNA reads as TGCGCCAGCAGCTCGAACAGGGGAGTTAATATTAAGGGGACTCGGCAGTACTTC. Translation: CASSSNRGVNIKGTRQYF.